The present T cell receptor (beta chain) was sequenced within a study of immune heterogeneity within non-small cell lung tumors. Across the study: Tumors were classified as 4 squamous cell carcinomas, approximately nine non-squamous carcinomas and 1 not otherwise specified.

Template material comprised bulk tumor genomic DNA at about 610 ng per sample. Every primary tumor yielded several biopsies, spaced far apart, that were taken during surgery. The patients were newly diagnosed with non-small cell lung cancer, had not been treated, and had curative surgery. Those donating were patients (newly diagnosed with non-small cell lung cancer) who were having surgery with curative intent. The CDR3 covers 16 residues. Looked up from germline, CDR1 is LGHNT and CDR2 is FRNRAP. Trimming removed 1 base from V and 5 bases from J, with 17 bases in between. Amplifying TCR beta CDR3 involved multiplex PCR carried out with 32 V and 13 J primers. TCRdb redid the calling of the multiplex PCR reads with MiXCR, one entry per CDR3 protein. The data hold about 22,000 distinct CDR3 sequences, with around 26% observed a single time. This clonotype appeared a few times. The antigen is not known.

General study findings and limits: Within a patient, dominant CDR3 beta clonotypes were shared across sites, though different locations had unique frequent clones. With local tumor mutational burden, local T-cell clonality showed a moderate but significant correlation (R roughly 0.35).

The gene calls are TRBV12-5 and TRBJ2-5; weak D call: TRBD1 (6 bases). This clonotype originated in a man in his forties with non-small cell lung cancer. Sequencing was done on a sample of lung tumor tissue. CDR3 sequence (DNA): TGTGCTAGTGGTTTGGCAGCCGGGACGAGGGGGGAGACCCAGTACTTC. Protein product: CASGLAAGTRGETQYF.